The present T cell receptor beta chain was sequenced within a study of blood T cell repertoires in COVID-19. The wider study: COVID-19 samples from acute and convalescent phases originated in the United States, Italy and Spain. The analysed material was cDNA or gDNA that came from T cells, B-cell-depleted T cells, or PBMCs.

CDR1 is KGHSH and CDR2 is LQKENI in the germline V gene. The CDR3 runs 15 residues. Trimming shortened V by 3 bases and J by 5 bases, and 16 bases separated the two germline ends. Per the original data handling: The assay estimated nucleated cells by amplifying reference gene primers. Sequenced by immunoSEQ multiplex PCR; TCRdb stores in-frame clones only, minus some. That table gives V, J and clone size, and the DNA gave D and trimming. This table has a few hundred thousand clones, roughly 84% appearing once. Specimen: peripheral blood. This chain links TRBV18 with TRBJ2-5; a weak D match, TRBD2 (6 bases). This TCR was sampled from a man in his fifties or sixties with active or convalescent COVID-19. The chain's CDR3 is CASSPRGEVGETQYF. The CDR3 DNA sequence: TGTGCCAGCTCACCTCGAGGGGAGGTGGGGGAGACCCAGTACTTC.